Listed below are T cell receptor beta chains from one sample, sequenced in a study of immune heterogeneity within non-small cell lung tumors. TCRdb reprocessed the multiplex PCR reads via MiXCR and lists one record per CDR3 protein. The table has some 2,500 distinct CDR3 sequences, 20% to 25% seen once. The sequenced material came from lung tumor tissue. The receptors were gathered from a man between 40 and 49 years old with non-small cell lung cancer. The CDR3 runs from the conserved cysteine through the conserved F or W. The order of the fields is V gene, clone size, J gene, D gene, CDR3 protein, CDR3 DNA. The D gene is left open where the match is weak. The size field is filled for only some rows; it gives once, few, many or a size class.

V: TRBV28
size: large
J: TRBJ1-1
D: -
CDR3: CAIAGPLNTEAFF
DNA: TGTGCCATAGCGGGCCCACTGAACACTGAAGCTTTCTTT

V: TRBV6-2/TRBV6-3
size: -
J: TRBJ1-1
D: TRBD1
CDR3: CASSTGTGESMNTEDFF
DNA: TGTGCCAGCAGTACCGGGACAGGTGAAAGCATGAACACTGAAGATTTCTTT

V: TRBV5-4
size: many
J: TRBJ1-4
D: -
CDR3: CASSLAWDANEKLFF
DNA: TGTGCCAGCAGCTTGGCCTGGGACGCAAATGAAAAACTGTTTTTT

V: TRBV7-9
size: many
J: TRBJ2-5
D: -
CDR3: CASSPDYPQETQYF
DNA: TGTGCCAGCAGCCCCGACTACCCCCAAGAGACCCAGTACTTC

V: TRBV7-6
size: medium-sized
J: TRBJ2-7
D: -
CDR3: CASSLASGENEQYF
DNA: TGTGCCAGCAGCTTAGCTAGCGGAGAGAACGAGCAGTACTTC

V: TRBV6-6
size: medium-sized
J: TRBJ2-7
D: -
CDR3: CASSYSTGNYEQYF
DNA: TGTGCCAGCAGTTACTCGACAGGAAACTACGAGCAGTACTTC

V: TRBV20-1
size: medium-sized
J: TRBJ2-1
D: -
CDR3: CSASLAGIPYNEQFF
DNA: TGCAGTGCTAGCCTCGCGGGGATACCCTACAATGAGCAGTTCTTC

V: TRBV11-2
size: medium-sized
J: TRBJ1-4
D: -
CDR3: CASSPGGRGPNEKLFF
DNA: TGTGCCAGCAGCCCCGGGGGACGGGGACCTAATGAAAAACTGTTTTTT

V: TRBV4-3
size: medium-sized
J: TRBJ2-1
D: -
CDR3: CASSQDGISGYNEQFF
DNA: TGCGCCAGCAGCCAAGACGGTATTAGCGGATACAATGAGCAGTTCTTC

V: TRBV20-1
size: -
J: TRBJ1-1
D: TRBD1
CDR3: CSAGQGTEDFF
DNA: TGCAGTGCTGGACAGGGCACTGAAGATTTCTTT

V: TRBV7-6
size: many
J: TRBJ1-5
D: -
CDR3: CASSLGPGQPQHF
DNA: TGTGCCAGCAGCTTAGGGCCTGGACAGCCCCAGCATTTT

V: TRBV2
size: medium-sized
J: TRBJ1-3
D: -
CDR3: CASSHTGEASGNTIYF
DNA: TGTGCCAGCAGCCATACAGGCGAGGCTTCTGGAAACACCATATATTTT

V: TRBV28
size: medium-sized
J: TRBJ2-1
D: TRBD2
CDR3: CASSSWTSGSWEQFF
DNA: TGTGCCAGCAGTTCGTGGACTAGCGGGAGTTGGGAGCAGTTCTTC

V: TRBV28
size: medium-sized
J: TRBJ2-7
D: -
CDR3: CASTKEGGDYGQYF
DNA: TGTGCCAGCACCAAGGAGGGGGGGGACTACGGGCAGTACTTC

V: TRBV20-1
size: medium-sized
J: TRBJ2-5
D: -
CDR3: CSARDRASAEETQYF
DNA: TGCAGTGCTAGAGATCGGGCTAGCGCTGAAGAGACCCAGTACTTC

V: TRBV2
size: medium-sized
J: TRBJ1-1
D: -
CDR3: CAGGTVNTEAFF
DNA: TGTGCCGGTGGGACGGTGAACACTGAAGCTTTCTTT

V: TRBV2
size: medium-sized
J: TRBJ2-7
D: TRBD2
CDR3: CASSDGLASYEQYF
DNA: TGTGCCAGCAGTGACGGACTAGCGAGCTACGAGCAGTACTTC

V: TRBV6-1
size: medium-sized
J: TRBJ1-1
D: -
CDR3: CASSGGAGKAFF
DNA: TGTGCCAGCAGCGGAGGGGCAGGGAAAGCTTTCTTT

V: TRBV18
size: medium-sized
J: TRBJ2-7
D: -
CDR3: CASSPQGWEQYF
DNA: TGTGCCAGCTCACCTCAGGGGTGGGAGCAGTACTTC

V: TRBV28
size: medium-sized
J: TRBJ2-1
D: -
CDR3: CASSLYRSGVAYNEQFF
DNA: TGTGCCAGCAGTTTATATAGGAGCGGAGTGGCCTACAATGAGCAGTTCTTC

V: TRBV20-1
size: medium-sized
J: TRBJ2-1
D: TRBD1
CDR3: CSAPRTGNEQFF
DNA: TGCAGTGCTCCGCGGACAGGGAATGAGCAGTTCTTC

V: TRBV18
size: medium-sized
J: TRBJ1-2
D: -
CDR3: CASSPLPGHSYGYTF
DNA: TGTGCCAGCTCACCACTCCCGGGACATAGCTATGGCTACACCTTC

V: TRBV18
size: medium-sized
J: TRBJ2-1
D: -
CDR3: CANSPLGHNEQFF
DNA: TGTGCCAACTCACCACTGGGGCACAATGAGCAGTTCTTC

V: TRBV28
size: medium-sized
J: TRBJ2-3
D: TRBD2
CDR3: CASRGLADVSTDTQYF
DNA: TGTGCCAGCAGGGGACTAGCGGACGTTAGCACAGATACGCAGTATTTT

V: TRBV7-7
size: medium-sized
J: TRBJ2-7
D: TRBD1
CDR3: CASSPGTGEQYF
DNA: TGTGCTAGCAGCCCCGGGACAGGGGAGCAGTACTTC

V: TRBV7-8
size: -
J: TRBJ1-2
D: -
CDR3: CAISPDGAQGYGYTF
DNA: TGTGCCATTAGCCCAGATGGGGCGCAGGGGTATGGCTACACCTTC

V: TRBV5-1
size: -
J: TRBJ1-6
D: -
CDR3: CASSLDSGRLGSPLHF
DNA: TGCGCCAGCAGCTTGGATTCTGGGAGGTTGGGTTCACCCCTCCACTTT